The T cell receptor beta chain under discussion was sequenced for a study of a mutant IDH1 vaccine in newly diagnosed glioma. Study as a whole: Either 4-6 weeks after radiotherapy alone or alongside temozolomide, vaccination was begun. Visit V13 took place at week 47, and visit V12 happened at week 35. Patients were pretreated with radiotherapy, temozolomide, or both, mostly both.

On this clone itself: Its antigen is unidentified.

This CDR3 comprises 15 residues. V lost 2 bases and J 5 bases, leaving 12 bases between the germline ends. Per germline, CDR1 MRHNA and CDR2 SNTAGT. The table came from immunoSEQ multiplex PCR; TCRdb's copy has only in-frame clones and leaves some out. Among under 40,000 clones listed, approximately 77% were seen once. Indicated time point: week 35, safety follow-up. A 20-mer mutant IDH1 peptide at 300 ug was injected subcutaneously with topical imiquimod. Astrocytomas found in donors were new, WHO grade 3 or 4, IDH1-mutant and ATRX-lost. This receptor was taken from a man aged 25 to 40 with glioma. The sample was PBMCs, taken from a glioma patient whose treatment included an IDH1 peptide vaccine. This chain connects TRBV6-4 to TRBJ2-2; tentative D call: TRBD1 (6 bases). The CDR3 loop reads CASSDGPGVTGELFF. The CDR3 DNA reads as TGTGCCAGCAGTGACGGGCCAGGGGTAACCGGGGAGCTGTTTTTT.